The 31 T cell receptor beta chains below come from one sample, sequenced in a study of T cell responses to AZD1222 COVID-19 vaccine. Generated by immunoSEQ multiplex PCR, the TCRdb table keeps only in-frame clones and is missing some. The sample has about 74,000 clones; just over 85% are singletons. The sequencing here drew on peripheral blood, taken on day 0 of AZD1222 vaccination. The receptor source for this set is an adult in good health.

The V call is TRBV29-1, the J call TRBJ2-7; 7 bases are shared with TRBD1. J was trimmed by 6 bases and V by 6 bases; bases with no gene match: 11. The CDR3 spans 13 residues. Germline lookup yields CDR1 SQVTM and CDR2 ANQGSEA. CDR3 in amino acids: CSVETGLGREQYF. The CDR3 DNA follows: TGCAGCGTAGAGACAGGGCTTGGACGCGAGCAGTACTTC.

The V call is TRBV27, the J call TRBJ2-1; no reliable D call. CDR1 and CDR2 (germline): MNHEY, SMNVEV (reference sequence). Trimming left V 8 bases short and J 5 bases short, with 16 bases between. The length of the CDR3 is 14 residues. CDR3: CASSGLGTNNEQFF. The CDR3 nucleotides are TGTGCCAGCTCCGGTTTGGGTACCAACAATGAGCAGTTCTTC.

The chain has TRBV5-1 and TRBJ1-4; D ambiguous. Looked up from germline, CDR1 is SGHRS and CDR2 is YFSETQ. This CDR3 is 16 amino acids long. Trimming stripped 5 bases from V and 0 bases from J, with 14 bases between. The CDR3 is CASRLTIRATNEKLFF. CDR3 bases: TGCGCCAGCAGACTCACGATAAGGGCAACTAATGAAAAACTGTTTTTT.

The rearrangement joins TRBV4-2 to TRBJ1-2; TRBD1 might be the D (5 bases). This CDR3 contains 14 residues. Trimming pared 1 base from V and 4 bases from J, leaving 10 bases between. CDR1 is LGHNA and CDR2 is YNFKEQ in the germline V gene. CDR3 loop: CASSQAADSYGYTF. As DNA, the CDR3 is TGTGCCAGCAGCCAAGCCGCAGACAGCTATGGCTACACCTTC.

Only a few counts were recorded for this clone. This CDR3 is CASSQVGRGRGNTIYF. The CDR3 coding sequence is TGCGCCAGCAGCCAAGTGGGGAGGGGGCGCGGAAACACCATATATTTT. The chain employs TRBV4-1 and TRBJ1-3, with TRBD1 matching 7 bases. CDR1 MGHRA and CDR2 YSYEKL come from the germline V gene. The CDR3 runs 16 residues. The V and J ends lost 1 base and 4 bases, in that order; junction bases with no gene match: 7.

This chain links TRBV5-1 with TRBJ2-5; 7 bases are shared with TRBD1. Germline CDR1 reads SGHRS; CDR2 reads YFSETQ. Trimming removed 4 bases from V and 2 bases from J; junction bases left unmatched: 5. The CDR3 runs to 14 residues. Here the CDR3 reads CASSLGTVQETQYF. CDR3 coding DNA: TGCGCCAGCAGCCTCGGGACAGTTCAAGAGACCCAGTACTTC.

V and J are TRBV5-1 and TRBJ2-1; tentatively, D is TRBD1 (5 bases). The CDR3 runs to 17 residues. Germline V gene data show CDR1 as SGHRS and CDR2 as YFSETQ. V was trimmed by 2 bases and J by 2 bases, leaving 17 bases between them. The CDR3 nucleotides read TGCGCCAGCAGCTTATCAGGCCGACACAGGACCTACAATGAGCAGTTCTTC. This sequence encodes CASSLSGRHRTYNEQFF.

The CDR3: CASSLQGNSPLHF. The DNA for the CDR3 is TGTGCCAGCAGTTTACAGGGAAATTCACCCCTCCACTTT. The chain employs TRBV12-3 or TRBV12-4 and TRBJ1-6; D is possibly TRBD1 (5 bases). The CDR3 extends over 13 amino acids. V lost 2 bases, J lost 7 bases, and 6 bases lay in between.

The rearrangement uses TRBV6-1 and TRBJ2-5, with a possible D match to TRBD1 (5 bases). CDR3 length: 15 amino acids. V shed 3 bases and J shed 0 bases, with 11 bases lying between them. The germline CDR1 and CDR2 sequences are MNHNS and SASEGT. As DNA, the CDR3 is TGTGCCAGCAGTGACAGGGCCCTGTACCAAGAGACCCAGTACTTC. Amino acids: CASSDRALYQETQYF.

This clone appeared once. This chain joins TRBV5-1 and TRBJ2-7; D gene uncertain. The V and J ends lost 0 bases and 5 bases respectively, with 9 bases between them. Germline-derived CDR1 and CDR2 are SGHRS and YFSETQ. This CDR3 has 13 amino acids. The DNA for the CDR3 is TGCGCCAGCAGCTTGGAGGTCCTCCACGAGCAGTACTTC. It specifies CASSLEVLHEQYF.

Only one count was recorded for this clone. The V call is TRBV28, the J call TRBJ2-1; 10 nucleotides line up with TRBD2. J gave up 5 bases and V 4 bases, and 11 bases lay outside the gene matches. This CDR3 has 17 residues. Germline loops: CDR1 MDHEN, CDR2 SYDVKM. Written as DNA, the CDR3 is TGTGCCAGCAGTTCTCCCGGACTAGCGGCGAATAACAATGAGCAGTTCTTC. Its protein product is CASSSPGLAANNNEQFF.

This chain links TRBV7-2 with TRBJ1-2, with TRBD1 identical over 12 bases. V dropped 1 base and J dropped 4; count of bases not matched to a gene: 7. CDR1 is SGHTA, CDR2 FQGNSA, per germline. The CDR3 contains 17 residues. CDR3 protein: CASSLGLGTGGGYGYTF. The CDR3 DNA reads as TGTGCCAGCAGCTTAGGTTTGGGGACAGGGGGCGGCTATGGCTACACCTTC.

This clone was observed a single time. The rearrangement links TRBV30 to TRBJ2-7; perhaps TRBD2 as D (6 bases). Trimming stripped 2 bases from V and 6 bases from J, with 26 bases between. CDR3 length: 17 amino acids. Germline CDR1 and CDR2: GTSNPN and SVGIG (reference sequence). The CDR3 region is CAWSPFKASAGDSEQYF. CDR3 DNA: TGTGCCTGGAGTCCCTTTAAGGCTAGCGCCGGAGATTCCGAGCAGTACTTC.

This clone was seen a few times. The chain recombines TRBV5-1 with TRBJ1-6; TRBD1 is a possible D gene (5 bases). The CDR3 consists of 16 residues. V lost 4 bases and J 5 bases, leaving 16 bases between the germline ends. Per germline, CDR1 SGHRS and CDR2 YFSETQ. CDR3 protein: CASSRDGGADNSPLHF. CDR3 sequence (DNA): TGCGCCAGCAGCCGGGACGGAGGGGCCGATAATTCACCCCTCCACTTT.

This sequence joins TRBV15 and TRBJ2-5, with D unresolved. The CDR3 is 15 residues long. CDR1 and CDR2 (germline): LNHNV, YYDKDF (reference sequence). V lost 1 base and J lost 2, with 11 bases in between. The CDR3 sequence: CATSRGPGEQETQYF. CDR3 in DNA: TGTGCCACCAGCAGAGGTCCTGGTGAACAAGAGACCCAGTACTTC.

This clone was seen once. The chain has TRBV27 and TRBJ1-1, with 8 positions matching TRBD1. The CDR3 contains 15 residues. CDR1 MNHEY and CDR2 SMNVEV come from the germline V gene (reference sequence). The junction had 6 bases not matched to a gene; V was cut back by 1 base and J by 5 bases. CDR3 DNA sequence: TGTGCCAGCAGTTTATATGACAGGGGTAAAACTGAAGCTTTCTTT. Protein sequence: CASSLYDRGKTEAFF.

Written as DNA, the CDR3 is TGTGCCAGCAGCTTAGGCTCCAACAGCCGGAGTGAGCAGTTCTTC. Protein sequence: CASSLGSNSRSEQFF. The V call is TRBV11-3, the J call TRBJ2-1; D gene unclear. CDR3 length: 15 amino acids. In germline, CDR1 is SGHNT, CDR2 YENEEA. The ends were cut back, 1 base at V and 9 bases at J, with 16 bases in the middle.

This chain connects TRBV5-4 to TRBJ2-2, with D perhaps TRBD1 or TRBD2 (5 bases each). The V end lost 7 bases, the J end lost 6 bases, and 16 bases lay between the germline ends. There are 14 residues in the CDR3. In germline, CDR1 is SGHNT, CDR2 YYREEE (reference sequence). The CDR3 spells CASGWPSGPGELFF. DNA of the CDR3: TGTGCCAGCGGGTGGCCTTCGGGACCCGGGGAGCTGTTTTTT. Supplemented by reference TRBV5-4 and TRBJ2-2, the full variable domain reads ETGVTQSPTHLIKTRGQQVTLRCSSQSGHNTVSWYQQALGQGPQFIFQYYREEENGRGNFPPRFSGLQFPNYSSELNVNALELDDSALYLCASGWPSGPGELFFGEGSRLTVL.

The chain joins TRBV6-5 to TRBJ1-3; TRBD1 matches 8 bases. The CDR3 is 15 amino acids. V trimming: 6 bases; J trimming: 4 bases; junction bases outside the gene matches: 8. Germline lookup yields CDR1 MNHEY and CDR2 SVGAGI. CDR3 amino acids: CASRPTGGRGNTIYF. DNA of the CDR3: TGTGCCAGCAGGCCAACAGGGGGAAGAGGAAACACCATATATTTT.

This clone appeared once. This chain connects TRBV5-1 to TRBJ2-7; TRBD1 agrees at 7 bases. The V segment lost 4 bases and the J segment 3 bases; nucleotides outside the gene matches: 10. Germline V gene lookup returns CDR1 SGHRS and CDR2 YFSETQ. This CDR3 is built from 15 residues. The CDR3 is CASSPDGTALYEQYF. In DNA form, the CDR3 reads TGCGCCAGCAGCCCGGACGGGACAGCACTCTACGAGCAGTACTTC.

The chain links TRBV28 to TRBJ1-5, with 9 bases aligning to TRBD1. This CDR3 is 15 amino acids long. Germline CDR1 reads MDHEN; CDR2 reads SYDVKM. V dropped 5 bases and J dropped 6; count of bases not matched to a gene: 8. The CDR3 region has the DNA TGTGCCAGCAGTCCCCCAAAGACAGGGGGTCAGCCCCAGCATTTT. Its translation: CASSPPKTGGQPQHF.

The chain links TRBV9 to TRBJ1-5, with a weak D call TRBD1 (6 bases). The V end lost 1 base, the J end lost 3 bases, and 11 bases lay between the germline ends. This CDR3 region has 15 residues. Germline CDR1 is SGDLS and CDR2 is YYNGEE. CDR3 loop: CASSVSGAPNQPQHF. The CDR3 DNA sequence: TGTGCCAGCAGCGTATCAGGGGCTCCCAATCAGCCCCAGCATTTT.

V gene TRBV4-1 combines with J gene TRBJ2-1; D might be TRBD2 (5 bases). V gave up 5 bases and J gave up 1 base, with 15 bases separating them. The CDR3 is 16 amino acids. Germline CDR1 and CDR2: MGHRA and YSYEKL. The CDR3 here is CASSLFLAPSYNEQFF. Here the CDR3 DNA reads TGCGCCAGCAGCTTGTTTCTAGCTCCTTCCTACAATGAGCAGTTCTTC.

V is TRBV5-6 and J is TRBJ2-7; the D gene is possibly TRBD1 (6 bases). CDR3 length: 16 residues. The germline V gene has CDR1 SGHDT and CDR2 YYEEEE. V dropped 7 bases and J dropped 2 bases, with 22 bases sitting between them. CDR3 DNA sequence: TGTGCCAGCTCCGGGACAACCAGATTCACCACCTACGAGCAGTACTTC. Residues: CASSGTTRFTTYEQYF.

This rearrangement joins TRBV7-2 to TRBJ2-5, with D unresolved. Trimming removed 5 bases at V and 1 base at J, with 14 bases between. This CDR3 has 15 residues. CDR1 and CDR2 (germline): SGHTA, FQGNSA. CDR3 nucleotide sequence: TGTGCCAGCAGCCAGTACACAAGTATCCAAGAGACCCAGTACTTC. It is translated as CASSQYTSIQETQYF.

The chain carries TRBV19 and TRBJ1-4, with 11 bases fitting TRBD1. Germline assignment: CDR1 LNHDA and CDR2 SQIVND (reference sequence). The CDR3 runs 13 residues. Trimming took 11 bases from V and 5 from J; bases not matched to a gene: 4. In nucleotides, the CDR3 is TGTGCCGCCCGGGACAGGGGGAATGAAAAACTGTTTTTT. Translating gives CAARDRGNEKLFF.

The chain employs TRBV6-4 and TRBJ2-1, with 11 bases that match TRBD2. Germline V gene sequence: CDR1 MRHNA, CDR2 SNTAGT. CDR3 length: 16 amino acids. With V trimmed by 4 bases and J by 9 bases, 11 bases remained unmatched. In DNA, the CDR3 is TGTGCCAGCAGTGTCTCGACTAGCGGGGTGGTGGGTGAGCAGTTCTTC. This translates into CASSVSTSGVVGEQFF.

J is TRBJ1-2 and V is TRBV27, with D possibly being TRBD1 (5 bases). The CDR3 contains 14 residues. Germline loops: CDR1 MNHEY, CDR2 SMNVEV (reference sequence). Trimming took 10 bases from V and 2 from J, leaving 17 bases between them. The CDR3 nucleotides are TGTGCCACCTATAGACGGGACTCGAACTATGGCTACACCTTC. Translating gives CATYRRDSNYGYTF.

The J gene is TRBJ2-1, the V gene TRBV7-3; the match to TRBD2 covers 11 bases. V was pared by 5 bases and J by 7 bases, with 10 bases of the junction left unmatched. CDR1 and CDR2 from the germline V gene are SGHTA and FQGTGA. The CDR3 has 16 amino acids. CDR3 residues: CASSAMASGGRNEQFF. The CDR3 region has the DNA TGTGCCAGCAGCGCAATGGCTAGCGGGGGGAGGAATGAGCAGTTCTTC.

V gene TRBV20-1 combines with J gene TRBJ1-1, with a tentative D call TRBD1 (6 bases). Germline V gives CDR1 DFQATT, CDR2 SNEGSKA (reference sequence). This CDR3 has 13 amino acids. Deletions cut 3 bases from V and 8 bases from J, with 16 bases between. The CDR3 nucleotides are TGCAGTGCTAGTCCCCCATACAGGGTGGAAGCTTTCTTT. Its translation: CSASPPYRVEAFF.

The gene calls are TRBV5-6 and TRBJ2-1, with unresolved D. Germline CDR1 is SGHDT and CDR2 is YYEEEE. V lost 2 bases and J lost 6, with 6 bases in between. The CDR3 is 12 residues long. The CDR3 DNA reads as TGTGCCAGCAGCTTCGGCCGCAATGAGCAGTTCTTC. Protein product: CASSFGRNEQFF.